The sequence of this T cell receptor beta chain was determined in a study of OX40 agonist ivuxolimab in advanced cancers. For the wider study: Ivuxolimab was an agonistic, fully human IgG2 monoclonal antibody directed against OX40 (CD134), a costimulatory receptor. The monotherapy dose-escalation portion (N ≈ 50 patients) of the phase I ivuxolimab trial is reported in the paper. Partial responses occurred in three dose-escalation patients, of whom one had hepatocellular carcinoma and two had cutaneous melanoma. Of the roughly 52 dose-escalation patients, hepatocellular carcinoma was present in some 19, melanoma in approximately 15, renal cell carcinoma in 9 and head and neck cancer in 9. Prior anti-PD-1, anti-PD-L1 or anti-CTLA-4 therapy was permitted, and checkpoint inhibitors had been received by 40% to 50% of dose-escalation patients. Peripheral TCRbeta sequencing aimed to test whether ivuxolimab altered TCR sequence diversity and caused clonal T-cell expansion. Intravenous ivuxolimab was administered to patients every 2 weeks at six dose levels: 0.01, 0.1, 0.3, 1.5, 3 and 10 mg/kg. In the dose-escalation cohort, roughly four fifths of patients were male, and the mean age was about 55 years, with a range of about 23 to 85.

Turning to this clone: What antigen it recognizes has not been identified. No much larger clone exists at a distance of one base, and base qualities are not known.

To sequence the TCRbeta CDR3 region, genomic DNA was isolated from the sorted cells. The immunoSEQ Assay was used to sequence the TCRbeta CDR3 regions. Not all clones reach the TCRdb copy of this immuneACCESS table, which keeps in-frame sequences only. Checked studies attribute under half of the gap to unresolved V genes and leave the rest unexplained. Across this sample there are some 30,000 clones, with roughly 90% seen only once. Approximately 0.9% of the sample comes from the top ten. What the research found in general, with its limitations: Low levels of normalized T-cell clonal expansion were also seen in some patients who did not respond. In the 0.1-3.0 mg/kg groups, partial responders were among the patients with the lowest normalized peripheral clonal expansion, particularly in CD8+ T cells. Clonal expansion of both CD4+ and CD8+ blood T cells was observed from baseline to week 6 at doses 0.1 to 3.0 mg/kg. The antigen specificity of the clonally expanded peripheral T cells was not determined. On average, CD8+ T cells showed more expanded clones than CD4+ T cells after ivuxolimab.

The trial excluded patients who had a history of autoimmune disease or were on systemic immunosuppression. Peripheral blood for TCR sequencing was collected from all dose cohorts at baseline, on cycle 4 day 1, and on cycle 7 day 1. The samples were taken from a phase I, first-in-human, multicenter, open-label dose-escalation trial of ivuxolimab. Adults with locally advanced or metastatic melanoma, renal cell carcinoma, hepatocellular carcinoma or head and neck squamous cell carcinoma were enrolled in the trial. Before TCR sequencing, CD4+ T cells and CD8+ T cells were sorted from peripheral blood as separate populations. The receptor was isolated from an adult with an advanced solid tumor such as melanoma, head and neck, liver or kidney cancer. This material consisted of CD4+ or CD8+ T cells sorted from blood, taken in a trial of the OX40 agonist ivuxolimab.

The CDR3 sequence is CAWSVQGSMNTEAFF. The base sequence is TGTGCCTGGAGTGTACAGGGTAGTATGAACACTGAAGCTTTCTTT. The chain employs TRBV30 and TRBJ1-1; TRBD1 could be the D gene, as 6 bases match. The V and J ends are trimmed by 0 bases and 0 bases, leaving 11 bases between them. CDR1 GTSNPN and CDR2 SVGIG are derived from the germline V gene (reference sequence). Its CDR3 holds 15 amino acids, cysteine through phenylalanine. Only the CDR3 portion is preserved as DNA: 45 bases, with reading frame beginning at the first base.